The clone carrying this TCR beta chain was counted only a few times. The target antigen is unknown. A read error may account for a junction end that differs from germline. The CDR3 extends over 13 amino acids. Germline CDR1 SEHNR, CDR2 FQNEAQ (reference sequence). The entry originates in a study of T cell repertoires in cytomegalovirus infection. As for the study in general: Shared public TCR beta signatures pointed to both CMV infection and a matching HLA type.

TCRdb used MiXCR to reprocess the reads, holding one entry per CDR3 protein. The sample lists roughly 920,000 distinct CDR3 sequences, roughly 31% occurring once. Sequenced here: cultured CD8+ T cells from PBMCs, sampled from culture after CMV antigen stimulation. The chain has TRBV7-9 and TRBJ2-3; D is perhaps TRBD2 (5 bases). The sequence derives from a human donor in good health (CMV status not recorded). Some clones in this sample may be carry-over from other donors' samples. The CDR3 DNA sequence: TGTGCCAGCAGCTTAGTGGCGAACCGCGGGCTATTTTTC. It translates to CASSLVANRGLFF.